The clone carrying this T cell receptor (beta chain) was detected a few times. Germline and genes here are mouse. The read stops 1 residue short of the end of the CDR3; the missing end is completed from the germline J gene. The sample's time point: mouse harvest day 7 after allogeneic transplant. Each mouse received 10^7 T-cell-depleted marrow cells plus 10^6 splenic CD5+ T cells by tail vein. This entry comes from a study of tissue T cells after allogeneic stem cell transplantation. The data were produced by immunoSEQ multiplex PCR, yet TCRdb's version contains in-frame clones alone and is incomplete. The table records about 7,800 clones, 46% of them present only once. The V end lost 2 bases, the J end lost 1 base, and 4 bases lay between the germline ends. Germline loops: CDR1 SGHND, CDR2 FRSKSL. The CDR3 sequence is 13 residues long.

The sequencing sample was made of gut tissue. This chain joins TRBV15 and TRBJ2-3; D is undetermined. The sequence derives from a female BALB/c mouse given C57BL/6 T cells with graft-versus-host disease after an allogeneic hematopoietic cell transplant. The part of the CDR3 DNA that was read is TGTGCCAGCAGTTTACAGGGTGCAGAAACGCTGTAT. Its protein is CASSLQGAETLY. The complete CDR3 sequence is CASSLQGAETLYF.